Shown below are 2 T cell receptor beta chains from a single sample sequenced in a study of regulatory T cells in long-lasting Graves disease. Arm-PCR of CDR3 regions and iRepertoire HTBI primers were the basis on which TCR beta libraries were built. TCRdb used MiXCR to reprocess the multiplex PCR reads, holding one entry per CDR3 protein. The table lists 350,000 to 550,000 distinct CDR3 sequences, roughly 15% of them singletons. Time point denoted: newly diagnosed GD, antithyroid drugs for less than 3 months. Following extraction of RNA from PBMCs, that RNA was used to make the TCR library. This sample also appeared in a second study, on T cells in Graves' hyperthyroidism and ophthalmopathy.

Sample: peripheral blood mononuclear cells (PBMCs), taken at new diagnosis, from a patient treated with antithyroid drugs. The receptors here all came from a woman aged 18-35 years with Graves disease.

This clonotype has a count of ten or more. The chain couples TRBV10-3 to TRBJ1-1, with D perhaps matching TRBD1 (6 bases). Germline V gene lookup returns CDR1 ENHRY and CDR2 SYGVKD. This CDR3 is 11 amino acids long. Trimming cost V 11 bases and J 5 bases, with 12 bases left between them. DNA of the CDR3: TGTGCCTCCAGAGGGGGAACTGAAGCTTTCTTT. It yields the protein CASRGGTEAFF.

At least ten counts were recorded for this clonotype. The chain combines TRBV20-1 with TRBJ2-5, with D perhaps matching TRBD1 (6 bases). V was cut by 1 base and J by 8 bases, with 17 bases left in between. The CDR3 covers 14 residues. CDR1 is DFQATT and CDR2 is SNEGSKA in the germline V gene (reference sequence). CDR3 sequence: CSARVGGVPLTQYF. The CDR3 DNA reads TGCAGTGCTAGAGTAGGGGGAGTCCCACTAACCCAGTACTTC.